These T cell receptor beta chains were read from a single sample in a study of response to subunit inactivated influenza vaccine. TCRdb re-analysed the RT-PCR reads in MiXCR, keeping a single row per CDR3 protein. The top ten hold 10% to 15% of the sample, which has 500,000 to 600,000 distinct CDR3 sequences, less than 8% seen once. Specimen: PBMCs from blood, collected around 25 months after vaccination. The receptors here all came from a man in his fifties or sixties who received an inactivated influenza vaccine. Each CDR3 is given with its conserved first and last residue. The D gene is left open where the match is weak. The size of a clone is reported for some rows only, either as once, few or many, or as a class for expanded clones.

clone size,V gene,D gene,CDR3 length,J gene,CDR3 DNA,CDR3 protein
.,TRBV20-1,.,14,TRBJ2-5,TGCAGTGCTAGTAGTTTCGGGGGCCAGGAGACCCAGTACTTC,CSASSFGGQETQYF
.,TRBV27,TRBD1,16,TRBJ1-5,TGTGCCAGCAGTTTCGGGACAGGGGCCTCCAATCAGCCCCAGCATTTT,CASSFGTGASNQPQHF
few,TRBV7-9,TRBD1,15,TRBJ2-2,TGTGCCAGCAGGGACGGGACAGGCAATCCCGGGGAGCTGTTTTTT,CASRDGTGNPGELFF
few,TRBV19,.,14,TRBJ1-1,TGTGCCAGTAGCTCCCTATCCGGGAGGCCTGAAGCTTTCTTT,CASSSLSGRPEAFF
.,TRBV27,.,14,TRBJ1-2,TGTGCCAGCAGCTCCAGGGATATGGTCTATGGCTACACCTTC,CASSSRDMVYGYTF
few,TRBV29-1,.,13,TRBJ2-7,TGCAGCGTTGATCAGGGGGGGTTGAGCGAGCAGTACTTC,CSVDQGGLSEQYF
few,TRBV15,TRBD2,16,TRBJ2-2,TGTGCCACCAGCAAGATAGCGGGGGCCAAACCCGGGGAGCTGTTTTTT,CATSKIAGAKPGELFF
many,TRBV7-6,TRBD2,15,TRBJ2-1,TGTGCCAGCAGCTCCGGGACTAGCTCCTACAATGAGCAGTTCTTC,CASSSGTSSYNEQFF
many,TRBV24-1,TRBD1,14,TRBJ2-5,TGTGCCACCAGTGACTCCGGACAGGTTGAGACCCAGTACTTC,CATSDSGQVETQYF
few,TRBV29-1,TRBD2,13,TRBJ2-3,TGCAGCGGAGCGGGAGGGCCAGTAGATACGCAGTATTTT,CSGAGGPVDTQYF
.,TRBV7-2,.,16,TRBJ2-7,TGTGCCAGCAGCTTATTAGGTAGCGGAGGCTCCTACGAGCAGTACTTC,CASSLLGSGGSYEQYF
.,TRBV29-1,.,11,TRBJ1-2,TGCAGCGTTGAGTCTTTGGGGGGCTACACCTTC,CSVESLGGYTF
.,TRBV4-3,TRBD2,16,TRBJ2-3,TGCGCCAGCAGCCGAAACAGCGGGAGCGTTGCAGATACGCAGTATTTT,CASSRNSGSVADTQYF
many,TRBV4-1,.,16,TRBJ2-1,TGCGCCAGCAGCCAAGTGGGTAGCGGACCCTCCTACCAGCAGTTCTTC,CASSQVGSGPSYQQFF
.,TRBV4-1,TRBD2,17,TRBJ2-3,TGCGCCAGCAGCCTCTCGACTAGCGGGGGATTAACAGATACGCAGTATTTT,CASSLSTSGGLTDTQYF
many,TRBV9,TRBD1,16,TRBJ2-3,TGTGCCAGCAGCATCAGGACAGGGGACAACTCGGATACGCAGTATTTT,CASSIRTGDNSDTQYF
.,TRBV28,.,16,TRBJ1-6,TGTGCCAGCAGTTCCGGGGACGCCACGGGTAATTCACCCCTCCACTTT,CASSSGDATGNSPLHF
.,TRBV12-3/TRBV12-4,TRBD2,14,TRBJ2-2,TGTGCCAGCAAAATAGCGGGAGAATTCGGGGAGCTGTTTTTT,CASKIAGEFGELFF
few,TRBV7-2,TRBD1,14,TRBJ2-7,TGTGCCAGCAGCAAGGACAGGGGCCCCTACGAGCAGTACTTC,CASSKDRGPYEQYF
few,TRBV4-3,.,14,TRBJ2-7,TGCGCCAGCAGCCAAGAAGTAGACTTGGGCGAGCAGTACTTC,CASSQEVDLGEQYF
few,TRBV14,TRBD1,16,TRBJ1-1,TGTGCCAGCAGCCACTTAGCCGGGACAGGGAACACTGAAGCTTTCTTT,CASSHLAGTGNTEAFF
.,TRBV4-1,.,15,TRBJ2-7,TGCGCCAGCAGCCAAGATACCCGGGTTCGGTACGAGCAGTACTTC,CASSQDTRVRYEQYF
.,TRBV3-1,TRBD1,15,TRBJ1-1,TGTGCCAGCAGACAAACAGGGGCCTTGAACACTGAAGCTTTCTTT,CASRQTGALNTEAFF
few,TRBV20-1,.,14,TRBJ2-3,TGCAGTGCGCCAACTAGGCCTGGCACAGATACGCAGTATTTT,CSAPTRPGTDTQYF
few,TRBV10-3,TRBD1,12,TRBJ2-7,TGTGCCATCAGTTTTACAGGGGACGAGCAGTACTTC,CAISFTGDEQYF
few,TRBV7-9,.,12,TRBJ2-1,TGTGCCAGCAGCTTAGAGCATCGGGAGCAGTTCTTC,CASSLEHREQFF
.,TRBV6-2/TRBV6-3,TRBD1,15,TRBJ2-7,TGTGCCAGCAGTTACTCGACAGGGGCTACCTACGAGCAGTACTTC,CASSYSTGATYEQYF
many,TRBV30,TRBD2,17,TRBJ2-1,TGTGCCTGGGGAGTAAACCGTCTAGCGGGCCTCCCAAATGAGCAGTTCTTC,CAWGVNRLAGLPNEQFF
many,TRBV20-1,.,11,TRBJ2-5,TGCAGTGCTATATCGGGGGAGACCCAGTACTTC,CSAISGETQYF
many,TRBV5-6,TRBD1,18,TRBJ2-5,TGTGCCAGCAGACTTACCCAGGAACTTGGACAGGGCCAAGAGACCCAGTACTTC,CASRLTQELGQGQETQYF
.,TRBV7-2,.,14,TRBJ2-3,TGTGCCAGCAGGGTCGGAGGGGGACCGGATACGCAGTATTTT,CASRVGGGPDTQYF
.,TRBV29-1,.,14,TRBJ2-1,TGCAGCGCCCGGACGGACCCATACAGGAGTGAGCAGTTCTTC,CSARTDPYRSEQFF
.,TRBV4-3,.,15,TRBJ2-3,TGCGCCAGCAGCCTATACCGGGGCAGCACAGATACGCAGTATTTT,CASSLYRGSTDTQYF
.,TRBV6-1,.,13,TRBJ2-7,TGTGCCAGCAGTGAATACCAAACTTACGAGCAGTACTTC,CASSEYQTYEQYF
.,TRBV6-2/TRBV6-3,.,14,TRBJ1-1,TGTGCCAGCAGTTACTCGGGGGCGAACACTGAAGCTTTCTTT,CASSYSGANTEAFF